This section outlines one T cell receptor (beta chain) sequence together with its context. The antigen remains undetermined. The sample belongs to a study of cytomegalovirus exposure and HLA in healthy donors. Across the study: There were fewer than 500 genotyped donors. Of these, roughly 80% fell in the genetic ancestry cluster associated with self-reported Caucasian donors. Overall study results and limits: Specific recognition of CMV antigens was confirmed in vitro for a few chains (all CMV-associated). Cytomegalovirus status was reportedly diagnosed by the classifier with high sensitivity and specificity.

The CDR3 runs 15 residues. Per germline, CDR1 MRHNA and CDR2 SNTAGT. V gave up 2 bases and J gave up 0 bases, with 5 bases separating them. Researchers ran the PCR with 60 Vbeta and 13 Jbeta primers. Repertoires were generated with immunoSEQ multiplex PCR, while TCRdb's copy carries only in-frame clones and drops some. The table shows about 130,000 clones, with roughly 79% occurring only once. Material for sequencing was PBMCs. This chain joins TRBV6-4 and TRBJ2-6; D is possibly TRBD1 (5 bases). The sequence was obtained from a male donor in good health and CMV-seronegative. Written as DNA, the CDR3 is TGTGCCAGCAGTGACAGGGGCTCTGGGGCCAACGTCCTGACTTTC. It is translated as CASSDRGSGANVLTF.